The 23 T cell receptor beta chains reported below all come from one sample, sequenced in a study of cytomegalovirus exposure and HLA in healthy donors (dated by TCRdb to the late 2010s). The method behind the library was the immunoSEQ multiplex PCR assay. For the multiplex PCR, a mixture combining 60 forward primers for TCR Vbeta segments and 13 reverse primers for TCR Jbeta segments was used. The table comes from immuneACCESS by way of TCRdb, which keeps in-frame sequences with V and J called. Part of the clones is missing from these tables; in studies checked, under half for an unresolved V gene and the rest for unknown reasons. A total of under 200,000 clones appear in this sample, roughly 80% of them only once. The top ten clones comprise about 1.3% of the sample. Source material: PBMCs. Receptors were obtained from a woman between 25 and 40 years old in good health and CMV-seronegative.

Here the CDR3 DNA reads TGTGCCAGCAGCTTCTCTAGCGGGGGGGCCCAAGAGACCCAGTACTTC. It codes for CASSFSSGGAQETQYF. The chain carries TRBV11-3 and TRBJ2-5; 12 bases are shared with TRBD2. This CDR3 is built from 16 residues. Germline CDR1 is SGHNT and CDR2 is YENEEA. Trimming cost V 3 bases and J 1 base; bases outside gene matches: 3.

The table lists this clone with a count of one. The chain couples TRBV9 to TRBJ1-2, with D possibly being TRBD1 (5 bases). Trimming pared 0 bases from V and 7 bases from J, leaving 10 bases between. This CDR3 has 13 residues. Germline CDR1 is SGDLS and CDR2 is YYNGEE. CDR3 coding DNA: TGTGCCAGCAGCGTAGGAAGGGGCGGTGGCTACACCTTC. Protein product: CASSVGRGGGYTF.

This clone was counted a few times. DNA for the CDR3: TGTGCCAGCAGCGTAGGAGGATCGGGGGGGAACACTGAAGCTTTCTTT. This sequence encodes CASSVGGSGGNTEAFF. The rearrangement uses TRBV9 and TRBJ1-1; a possible D gene is TRBD1 (5 bases). The germline V and J ends were trimmed by 0 bases and 1 base, with 13 bases remaining between them. There are 16 residues in the CDR3. CDR1 is SGDLS and CDR2 is YYNGEE in the germline V gene. The whole variable domain, remainder taken from reference TRBV9 and TRBJ1-1, is DSGVTQTPKHLITATGQRVTLRCSPRSGDLSVYWYQQSLDQGLQFLIQYYNGEERAKGNILERFSAQQFPDLHSELNLSSLELGDSALYFCASSVGGSGGNTEAFFGQGTRLTVV.

The V and J genes are TRBV5-6 and TRBJ1-2; D remains unclear. From germline, CDR1 is SGHDT and CDR2 YYEEEE. Trimming took off 4 bases at V and 7 bases at J, with 14 bases between the two ends. CDR3 length: 13 residues. The CDR3, as DNA: TGTGCCAGCAGCCGAAAAGTAAGCGGTGGCTACACCTTC. Translating it yields CASSRKVSGGYTF.

This chain links TRBV19 with TRBJ1-6, with 8 nucleotides matching TRBD1. The germline V gene has CDR1 LNHDA and CDR2 SQIVND (reference sequence). V was pared by 0 bases and J by 7 bases, with 2 bases of the junction left unmatched. The CDR3 length is 15 residues. The CDR3 here is CASSIEGQENSPLHF. The CDR3 region has the DNA TGTGCCAGTAGTATAGAGGGACAGGAAAATTCACCCCTCCACTTT.

The chain employs TRBV5-1 and TRBJ2-5; no definite D call. CDR1 and CDR2 from the germline V gene are SGHRS and YFSETQ. The CDR3 contains 13 residues. Trimming removed 5 bases at V and 1 base at J, with 9 bases between. CDR3 sequence (DNA): TGCGCCAGCAGTTCGGGTGTCCAAGAGACCCAGTACTTC. This sequence encodes CASSSGVQETQYF.

The chain is built from TRBV7-3 and TRBJ1-2; D is ambiguous. Looked up from germline, CDR1 is SGHTA and CDR2 is FQGTGA. Trimming took off 5 bases at V and 4 bases at J, with 11 bases between the two ends. The length of the CDR3 is 13 residues. The CDR3 loop is CASSPIYGYGYTF. CDR3 DNA: TGTGCCAGCAGCCCTATCTACGGCTATGGCTACACCTTC.

The V gene is TRBV5-1, the J gene TRBJ2-5; 7 bases are a match to TRBD2. V shed 4 bases and J 5 bases; nucleotides not matched to a gene: 5. The CDR3 spans 13 residues. Germline V CDR1 and CDR2: SGHRS, YFSETQ. CDR3 in DNA: TGCGCCAGCAGCGACGGACTAGGGGAGACCCAGTACTTC. Translating it yields CASSDGLGETQYF.

The rearrangement uses TRBV7-9 and TRBJ1-2; maybe TRBD1 (6 bases). Germline CDR1 SEHNR, CDR2 FQNEAQ (reference sequence). V lost 3 bases and J lost 5, with 19 bases in between. The CDR3 has 16 residues. The CDR3 DNA reads TGTGCCAGCAGCTTCGCCCGGACAGCCGCCGTATATGGCTACACCTTC. This gives the protein CASSFARTAAVYGYTF.

The V gene is TRBV5-4, the J gene TRBJ1-2, with TRBD1 as a possible D gene (6 bases). The germline V and J ends were trimmed by 4 bases and 5 bases, with 21 bases remaining between them. CDR1 and CDR2 from the germline V gene are SGHNT and YYREEE (reference sequence). The CDR3 loop spans 16 amino acids. The CDR3 spells CASSRGGDEVLYGYTF. In nucleotides, the CDR3 is TGTGCCAGCAGCAGGGGGGGGGATGAAGTGTTGTATGGCTACACCTTC. Variable domain in full (rest from reference TRBV5-4 and TRBJ1-2): ETGVTQSPTHLIKTRGQQVTLRCSSQSGHNTVSWYQQALGQGPQFIFQYYREEENGRGNFPPRFSGLQFPNYSSELNVNALELDDSALYLCASSRGGDEVLYGYTFGSGTRLTVV.

The V and J genes are TRBV7-9 and TRBJ1-2; no clear D. This CDR3 region has 13 residues. The germline gives CDR1 SEHNR, CDR2 FQNEAQ (reference sequence). Deletions cut 5 bases from V and 4 bases from J, with 11 bases between. In DNA, the CDR3 is TGTGCCAGCAGCGATTCCCCGGGCTATGGCTACACCTTC. This sequence encodes CASSDSPGYGYTF.

This clone was counted a few times. V and J are TRBV6-1 and TRBJ2-1; D is undetermined. The germline V gene encodes CDR1 MNHNS and CDR2 SASEGT. This CDR3 is 14 amino acids long. Trimming stripped 4 bases from V and 2 bases from J, with 9 bases between. CDR3 sequence: CASSVVSAYNEQFF. CDR3 DNA sequence: TGTGCCAGCAGTGTCGTGAGCGCCTACAATGAGCAGTTCTTC.

This clone was found once. The gene calls are TRBV9 and TRBJ1-2; a weak D match, TRBD1 (6 bases). V gave up 2 bases and J gave up 7 bases, with 12 bases separating them. CDR1 and CDR2 from the germline V gene are SGDLS and YYNGEE. The CDR3 runs 13 residues. CDR3 amino acids: CASSVPQGAGYTF. As DNA, the CDR3 is TGTGCCAGCAGCGTTCCACAGGGAGCTGGCTACACCTTC.

This chain links TRBV18 with TRBJ2-5; the match to TRBD2 covers 12 bases. This CDR3 is built from 17 residues. The germline CDR1 and CDR2 sequences are KGHSH and LQKENI. J was trimmed by 0 bases and V by 6 bases; bases with no gene match: 8. Written as DNA, the CDR3 is TGTGCCAGCTCTCAAGGACTAGCGGGGTACTACCAAGAGACCCAGTACTTC. This sequence encodes CASSQGLAGYYQETQYF.

The V call is TRBV6-5, the J call TRBJ1-1; the D is unclear. The CDR3 runs to 14 residues. Trimming shortened V by 8 bases and J by 1 base, and 14 bases separated the two germline ends. CDR1 is MNHEY and CDR2 is SVGAGI in the germline V gene. CDR3 bases: TGTGCCAGCGGGTCGGAACGGGAGAACACTGAAGCTTTCTTT. As protein: CASGSERENTEAFF.

For the CDR3, the DNA is TGTGCCAGCAGTACCCCCACAGCGGGGGGGCACAGCCAGTACTTC. This encodes CASSTPTAGGHSQYF. The chain couples TRBV6-1 to TRBJ2-5; TRBD2 matches at 10 bases. The CDR3 is made up of 15 amino acids. Germline lookup yields CDR1 MNHNS and CDR2 SASEGT. Germline trimming cut 5 bases from V and 10 bases from J; bases unmatched to any gene: 13.

The CDR3 DNA sequence: TGCGCCAGCAGCGCAGGGGGTGTGAACACTGAAGCTTTCTTT. Protein: CASSAGGVNTEAFF. V usage is TRBV5-1 and J usage is TRBJ1-1; 7 nucleotides line up with TRBD1. The trim removed 4 bases at V and 0 bases at J, leaving 3 bases unmatched. CDR1 is SGHRS, CDR2 YFSETQ, per germline. CDR3 size: 14 residues.

This sequence joins TRBV7-2 and TRBJ1-2, with 9 bases that match TRBD1. V lost 5 bases, J lost 1 base, and 8 bases stayed unmatched. The CDR3 is made up of 16 amino acids. Germline V gives CDR1 SGHTA, CDR2 FQGNSA. This chain's CDR3 is CASSGRQGVINYGYTF. The CDR3 DNA sequence: TGTGCCAGCAGCGGACGACAGGGGGTGATTAACTATGGCTACACCTTC.

V gene TRBV30 combines with J gene TRBJ1-2, with D uncertain. This CDR3 region has 13 residues. The germline gives CDR1 GTSNPN, CDR2 SVGIG (reference sequence). The V and J ends lost 0 bases and 2 bases respectively, with 7 bases between them. CDR3 sequence: CAWSVLENYGYTF. The CDR3 DNA reads TGTGCCTGGAGTGTCCTAGAAAACTATGGCTACACCTTC.

V gene TRBV7-9 combines with J gene TRBJ1-4; 10 bases line up with TRBD1. V trimming: 2 bases; J trimming: 7 bases; junction bases outside the gene matches: 13. CDR1 is SEHNR, CDR2 FQNEAQ, per germline (reference sequence). The CDR3 has 18 amino acids. The CDR3 loop reads CASSLRGPGGQGTEKLFF. The CDR3, as DNA: TGTGCCAGCAGCTTAAGGGGGCCTGGGGGACAGGGGACTGAAAAACTGTTTTTT.

The genes are TRBV30 and TRBJ1-2; D is ambiguous. The V gene lost 2 bases and the J gene lost 8 bases, with 12 bases spanning the gap. Germline V gene lookup returns CDR1 GTSNPN and CDR2 SVGIG (reference sequence). This CDR3 is 12 amino acids long. The CDR3 region is CAWSPGTRGYTF. CDR3 bases: TGTGCCTGGAGTCCGGGAACTAGGGGCTACACCTTC.

The rearrangement joins TRBV5-4 to TRBJ1-2; D is perhaps TRBD1 (6 bases). V was pared by 9 bases and J by 3 bases, with 15 bases between. The CDR3 is 13 amino acids. Looked up from germline, CDR1 is SGHNT and CDR2 is YYREEE (reference sequence). CDR3 sequence (DNA): TGTGCCACCACGACAGGATCTGACTATGGCTACACCTTC. Translating gives CATTTGSDYGYTF.

The chain uses TRBV7-8 and TRBJ1-2; D is uncertain. Germline loops: CDR1 SGHVS, CDR2 FQNEAQ. V lost 3 bases, J lost 8 bases, and 16 bases lay in between. CDR3 length: 14 residues. DNA of the CDR3: TGTGCCAGCAGCTTCGGGAGTCACGGGCGAGGCTACACCTTC. Its protein product is CASSFGSHGRGYTF.